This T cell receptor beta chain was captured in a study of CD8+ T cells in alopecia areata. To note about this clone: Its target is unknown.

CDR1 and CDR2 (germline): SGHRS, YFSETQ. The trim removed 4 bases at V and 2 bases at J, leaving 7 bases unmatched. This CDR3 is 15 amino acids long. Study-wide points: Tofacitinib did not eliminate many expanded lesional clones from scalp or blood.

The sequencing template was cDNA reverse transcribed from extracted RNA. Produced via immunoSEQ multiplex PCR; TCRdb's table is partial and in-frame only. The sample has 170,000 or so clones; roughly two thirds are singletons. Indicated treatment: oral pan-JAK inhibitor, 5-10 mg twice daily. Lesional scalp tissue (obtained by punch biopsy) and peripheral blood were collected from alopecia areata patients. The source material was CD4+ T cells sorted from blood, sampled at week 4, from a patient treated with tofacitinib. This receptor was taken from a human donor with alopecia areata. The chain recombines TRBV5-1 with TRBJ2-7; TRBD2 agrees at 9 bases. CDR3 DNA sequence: TGCGCCAGCAGCGGTCCCAGCGGGGGGACCTACGAGCAGTACTTC. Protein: CASSGPSGGTYEQYF.